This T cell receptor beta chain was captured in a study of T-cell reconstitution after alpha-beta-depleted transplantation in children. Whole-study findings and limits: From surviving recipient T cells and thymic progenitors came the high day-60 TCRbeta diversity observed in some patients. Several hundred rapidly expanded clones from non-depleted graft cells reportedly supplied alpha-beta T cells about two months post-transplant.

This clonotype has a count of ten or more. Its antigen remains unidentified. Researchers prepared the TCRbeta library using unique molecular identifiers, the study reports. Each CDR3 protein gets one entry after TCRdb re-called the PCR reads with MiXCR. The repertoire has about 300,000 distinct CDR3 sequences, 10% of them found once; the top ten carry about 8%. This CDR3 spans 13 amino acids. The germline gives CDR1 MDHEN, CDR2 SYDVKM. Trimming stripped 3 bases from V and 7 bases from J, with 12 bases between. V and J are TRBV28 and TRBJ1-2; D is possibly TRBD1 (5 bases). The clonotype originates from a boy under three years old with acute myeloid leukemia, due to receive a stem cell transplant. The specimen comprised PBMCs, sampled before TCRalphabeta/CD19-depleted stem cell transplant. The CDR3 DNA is TGTGCCAGCAGTTTTACTGGGGGTCGTGGCTACACCTTC. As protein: CASSFTGGRGYTF.